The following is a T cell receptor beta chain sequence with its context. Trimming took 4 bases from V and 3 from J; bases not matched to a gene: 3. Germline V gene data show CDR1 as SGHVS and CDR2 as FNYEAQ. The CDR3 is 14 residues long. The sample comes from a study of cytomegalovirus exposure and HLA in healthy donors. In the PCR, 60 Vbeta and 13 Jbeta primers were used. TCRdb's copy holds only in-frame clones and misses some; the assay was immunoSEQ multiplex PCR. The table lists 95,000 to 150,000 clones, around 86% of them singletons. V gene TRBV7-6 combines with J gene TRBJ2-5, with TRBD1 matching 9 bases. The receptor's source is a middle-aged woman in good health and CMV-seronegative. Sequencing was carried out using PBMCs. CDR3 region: CASSYGTGKETQYF. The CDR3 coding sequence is TGTGCCAGCAGCTACGGGACAGGGAAAGAGACCCAGTACTTC.